This T cell receptor beta chain comes out of a study of control samples from healthy donors and cancer patients (dated by TCRdb to about 2020). As for this clone: This receptor's antigen is unknown. No quality values exist for individual bases; no much larger clone is one base distant.

Preparation of the library involved the immunoSEQ multiplex PCR assay. As stored in TCRdb, this immuneACCESS dataset retains in-frame rearrangements with V and J assigned. A fraction of the clones does not appear; measured against another copy, unresolved V genes explain less than half of the discrepancy, and the remainder lacks a known reason. This sample lists about 83,000 clones; 91% were detected once. The ten most abundant clones make up around 17% of the sample. Reading from cysteine to phenylalanine, the CDR3 counts 13 amino acids. The sequence is cut down to CDR3 DNA, 39 bases in frame from base 1. The germline V gene specifies SGHTS as CDR1 and YDEGEE as CDR2. V is cut back by 5 bases and J by 6 bases, with 3 bases in the junction unmatched.

The sequence joins TRBV5-8 to TRBJ1-5, and TRBD1 aligns with 9 junction nucleotides. The sample consisted of blood. This TCR was sampled from a man aged 50 to 60 in good health. CDR3 loop: CASSLQGAQPQHF. The DNA sequence reads TGTGCCAGCAGTTTACAGGGGGCTCAGCCCCAGCATTTT.